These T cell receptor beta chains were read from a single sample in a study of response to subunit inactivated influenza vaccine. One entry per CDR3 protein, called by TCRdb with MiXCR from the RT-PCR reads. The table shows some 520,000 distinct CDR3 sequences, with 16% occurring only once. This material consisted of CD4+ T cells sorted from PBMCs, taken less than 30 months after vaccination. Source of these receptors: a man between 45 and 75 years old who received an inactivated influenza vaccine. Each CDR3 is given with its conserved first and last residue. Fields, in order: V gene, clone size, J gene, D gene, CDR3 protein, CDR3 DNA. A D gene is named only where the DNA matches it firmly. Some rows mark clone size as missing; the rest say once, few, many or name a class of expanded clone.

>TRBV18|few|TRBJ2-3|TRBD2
CARRKTGAGERVGTDTQYF
TGTGCCAGACGCAAGACGGGAGCGGGAGAAAGGGTTGGCACAGATACGCAGTATTTT
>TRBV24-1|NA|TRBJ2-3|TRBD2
CATSDTRLADTDTQYF
TGTGCCACCAGTGATACTCGACTAGCGGACACAGATACGCAGTATTTT
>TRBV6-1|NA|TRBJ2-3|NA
CASRVTVWDTQYF
TGTGCCAGCAGAGTTACGGTATGGGATACGCAGTATTTT
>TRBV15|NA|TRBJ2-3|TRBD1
CATSTGGFADTQYF
TGTGCCACCAGCACAGGGGGCTTTGCAGATACGCAGTATTTT
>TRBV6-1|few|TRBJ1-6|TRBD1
CASTYGRQGNSPLHF
TGTGCCAGCACATACGGGAGACAGGGGAATTCACCCCTCCACTTT
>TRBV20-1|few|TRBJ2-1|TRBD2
CSARDLQISGRNNEQFF
TGCAGTGCTAGAGATCTCCAGATTAGCGGGAGAAACAATGAGCAGTTCTTC
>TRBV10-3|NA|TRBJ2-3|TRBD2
CAISEGLAGDSTDTQYF
TGTGCCATCAGCGAGGGACTAGCGGGTGATAGCACAGATACGCAGTATTTT
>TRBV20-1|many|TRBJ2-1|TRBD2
CSAINRLAGGRNEQFF
TGCAGTGCCATCAATAGACTAGCGGGAGGGCGTAATGAGCAGTTCTTC
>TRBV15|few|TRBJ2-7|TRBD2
CATSRDLGTRFRDEQYF
TGTGCCACCAGCAGAGATCTCGGGACTAGATTTCGGGACGAGCAGTACTTC
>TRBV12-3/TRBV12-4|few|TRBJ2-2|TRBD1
CASSLQGETGELFF
TGTGCCAGCAGTCTACAGGGGGAAACCGGGGAGCTGTTTTTT
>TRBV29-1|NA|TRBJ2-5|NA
CSVELQEVQETQYF
TGCAGCGTTGAGCTACAAGAGGTCCAAGAGACCCAGTACTTC
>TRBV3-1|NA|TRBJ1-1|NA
CASSQDPRWEAFF
TGTGCCAGCAGCCAAGATCCCAGGTGGGAAGCTTTCTTT
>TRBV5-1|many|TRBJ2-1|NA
CASTNIPNSYNEQFF
TGCGCCAGCACCAACATCCCGAATTCCTACAATGAGCAGTTCTTC
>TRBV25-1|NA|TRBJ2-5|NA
CASSGEGTQYF
TGTGCCAGCAGTGGGGAAGGGACCCAGTACTTC
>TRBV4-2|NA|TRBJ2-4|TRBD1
CASSRNTGENIQYF
TGTGCCAGCAGCCGTAATACAGGGGAAAACATTCAGTACTTC
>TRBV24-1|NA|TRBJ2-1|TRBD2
CATSDPGLAGGPQFF
TGTGCCACCAGTGACCCGGGACTAGCGGGAGGGCCACAGTTCTTC
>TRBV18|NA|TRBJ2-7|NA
CASSPTLGKSYEQYF
TGTGCCAGCTCACCTACTTTGGGGAAGTCCTACGAGCAGTACTTC
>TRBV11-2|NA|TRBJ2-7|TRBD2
CASSWSSGGVSEQYF
TGTGCCAGCAGCTGGTCTAGCGGGGGGGTTTCCGAGCAGTACTTC
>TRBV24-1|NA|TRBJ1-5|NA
CATSEPGANQPQHF
TGTGCCACCAGTGAGCCCGGTGCCAATCAGCCCCAGCATTTT
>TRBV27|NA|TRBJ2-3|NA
CASRGQITDTQYF
TGTGCCAGCAGAGGACAGATCACAGATACGCAGTATTTT
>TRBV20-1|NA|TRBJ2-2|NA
CSATTPHTGELFF
TGCAGTGCTACGACACCTCACACCGGGGAGCTGTTTTTT
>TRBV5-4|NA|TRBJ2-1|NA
CASSTRDGRYNEQFF
TGTGCCAGCAGCACCCGGGACGGACGCTACAATGAGCAGTTCTTC
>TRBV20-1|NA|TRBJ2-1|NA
CSALRNEQFF
TGCAGTGCCCTCCGGAATGAGCAGTTCTTC
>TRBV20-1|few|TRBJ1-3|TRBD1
CSARPSRDRAAGNTIYF
TGCAGTGCTAGACCTAGCCGGGACAGGGCGGCTGGAAACACCATATATTTT
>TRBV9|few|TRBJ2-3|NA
CASSVGPRLTDTQYF
TGTGCCAGCAGCGTAGGTCCGAGGCTCACAGATACGCAGTATTTT
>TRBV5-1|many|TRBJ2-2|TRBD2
CASSLEGGKNTGELFF
TGCGCCAGCAGCTTGGAGGGAGGGAAGAACACCGGGGAGCTGTTTTTT
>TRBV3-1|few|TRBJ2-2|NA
CASSQMSTGELFF
TGTGCCAGCAGCCAGATGAGCACCGGGGAGCTGTTTTTT
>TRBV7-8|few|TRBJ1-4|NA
CASSIDRNEKLFF
TGTGCCAGCAGCATCGACAGAAATGAAAAACTGTTTTTT
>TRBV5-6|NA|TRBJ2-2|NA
CASTFARGLTGELFF
TGTGCCAGCACCTTCGCTCGGGGACTCACCGGGGAGCTGTTTTTT
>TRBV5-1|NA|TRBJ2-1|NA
CASSLGMGGDEQFF
TGCGCCAGCAGCTTAGGGATGGGTGGAGATGAGCAGTTCTTC
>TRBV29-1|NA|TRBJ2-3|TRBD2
CSVGSLGLAGGSTDTQYF
TGCAGCGTTGGATCATTGGGACTAGCGGGAGGAAGCACAGATACGCAGTATTTT
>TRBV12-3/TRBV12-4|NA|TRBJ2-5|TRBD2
CASSKRGAGKETQYF
TGTGCCAGCAGCAAGCGGGGAGCCGGGAAGGAGACCCAGTACTTC
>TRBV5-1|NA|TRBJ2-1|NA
CASSRDPNDNEQFF
TGCGCCAGCAGCCGGGACCCTAACGACAATGAGCAGTTCTTC
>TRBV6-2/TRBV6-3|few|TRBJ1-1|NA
CASSPPTLPEAFF
TGTGCCAGCAGCCCCCCTACCCTACCTGAAGCTTTCTTT
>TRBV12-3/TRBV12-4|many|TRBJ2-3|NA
CASSLAAGRGLVTQYF
TGTGCCAGCAGTTTAGCGGCTGGGAGGGGGCTGGTTACGCAGTATTTT